This TCR beta chain was captured in a study of blood T cell repertoires in COVID-19. V lost 4 bases to trimming and J lost 3 bases, with 10 bases between them. Germline V gene lookup returns CDR1 SGHAT and CDR2 FQNNGV. The CDR3 sequence is 14 residues long. Libraries were prepared by immunoSEQ multiplex PCR; TCRdb keeps only in-frame clonotypes and omits some of them. The sample has 95,000 to 150,000 clones, around 86% seen once. The V and J genes are TRBV11-2 and TRBJ1-3; D remains ambiguous. Sequenced: peripheral blood. This clonotype was obtained from a woman older than 75 with acute or convalescent COVID-19. This chain's CDR3 is CASSSARGGNTIYF. The CDR3 DNA follows: TGTGCCAGCAGCTCCGCCCGGGGTGGAAACACCATATATTTT.